This entry lists 14 T cell receptor beta chains sequenced from one sample in a study of CD8 T cells in ankylosing spondylitis (dated by TCRdb to 2017 to 2019). The protocol used for the library was 5' RACE. Sequencing took place on an Illumina HiSeq 2500. TCRdb reran the public reads through fastp at Q25 and MiXCR, keeping productive beta chains. Merged by CDR3 protein, the rows form single entries marked with the most common genes and DNA. In all, the sample holds 110,000 to 150,000 distinct CDR3 sequences, and roughly 8% of those were seen once. Of the sample, under 7.5% is held by the ten largest clones. The sequenced sample consisted of synovial fluid, either unsorted or a sorted T cell fraction (not recorded which). The receptors shown here come from a male donor with ankylosing spondylitis.

This chain links TRBV7-9 with TRBJ2-5; 7 bases map to TRBD2. The germline CDR1 and CDR2 sequences are SEHNR and FQNEAQ (reference sequence). The V and J ends lost 4 bases and 12 bases, in that order; junction bases with no gene match: 17. CDR3 size: 15 residues. The CDR3 reads CASSSFLPGGRAEYF. The CDR3 DNA sequence: TGTGCCAGCAGCTCATTCCTCCCGGGAGGAAGGGCCGAGTACTTC.

The V call is TRBV21-1, the J call TRBJ2-1; the D call of TRBD2 is as the table states it, not checked on the DNA. TRBV21-1 corresponds to a pseudogene. CDR3 length equals 14 residues. Written as DNA, the CDR3 is TGTGCCAGCAACGGGACTACCTGGGGAAATGAGCAGTTCTTC. Translating gives CASNGTTWGNEQFF.

There are a few counts of this clonotype. The chain uses TRBV4-2 and TRBJ2-1; tentatively, D is TRBD1 or TRBD2 (5 bases each). The V end was cut by 4 bases, the J end by 4 bases, with 8 bases between. CDR1 is LGHNA, CDR2 YNFKEQ, per germline. The CDR3 covers 13 residues. CDR3 sequence (DNA): TGTGCCAGCAGCCGGGGCGGGTACAATGAGCAGTTCTTC. This sequence encodes CASSRGGYNEQFF.

At least ten counts were recorded for this clonotype. This chain uses TRBV20-1 with TRBJ2-2; possible D gene TRBD1, 5 bases. This CDR3 has 15 amino acids. Germline V lookup: CDR1 DFQATT, CDR2 SNEGSKA (reference sequence). Trimming took 6 bases from V and 2 from J, leaving 16 bases between them. CDR3 sequence reads: CSAPPGFRNTGELFF. The CDR3 region has the DNA TGCAGTGCCCCTCCAGGGTTCCGAAACACCGGGGAGCTGTTTTTT.

This clonotype came up many times. The chain combines TRBV20-1 with TRBJ2-1; 10 nucleotides align to TRBD1. Germline V gene sequence: CDR1 DFQATT, CDR2 SNEGSKA (reference sequence). The CDR3 loop spans 13 amino acids. In nucleotides, the CDR3 is TGCAGAGCCGGACAGGGGGCCTACAATGAGCAGTTCTTC. Translated: CRAGQGAYNEQFF.

In this sample, this clonotype turned up a few times. V gene TRBV5-4 combines with J gene TRBJ2-7; 8 positions match TRBD1. CDR3 length: 14 residues. Germline loops: CDR1 SGHNT, CDR2 YYREEE (reference sequence). V was pared by 4 bases and J by 0 bases, with 3 bases of the junction left unmatched. The CDR3 nucleotides read TGTGCCAGCAGCCGGGACAGGAGCTCCTACGAGCAGTACTTC. Translated, it gives CASSRDRSSYEQYF. Full variable domain (remainder filled in from reference TRBV5-4 and TRBJ2-7): ETGVTQSPTHLIKTRGQQVTLRCSSQSGHNTVSWYQQALGQGPQFIFQYYREEENGRGNFPPRFSGLQFPNYSSELNVNALELDDSALYLCASSRDRSSYEQYFGPGTRLTVT.

There are many counts of this clonotype. CDR3 loop: CASFSGVPGYTF. Here the CDR3 DNA reads TGTGCCAGCTTCTCGGGGGTACCTGGCTACACCTTC. V usage is TRBV10-3 and J usage is TRBJ1-2, with a weak D call TRBD1 (5 bases). There are 12 residues in the CDR3. The V gene lost 10 bases and the J gene lost 7 bases, with 16 bases spanning the gap. CDR1 is ENHRY, CDR2 SYGVKD, per germline.

This clonotype was seen ten or more times. V is TRBV6-1 and J is TRBJ2-1, with TRBD2 matching over 11 bases. Germline V gene sequence: CDR1 MNHNS, CDR2 SASEGT. With V trimmed by 3 bases and J by 3 bases, 4 bases remained unmatched. The CDR3 totals 16 residues. The CDR3 is CASSDISGGVYNEQFF. CDR3 nucleotides: TGTGCCAGCAGTGATATTAGCGGGGGGGTCTACAATGAGCAGTTCTTC.

This rearrangement joins TRBV28 to TRBJ1-2; D perhaps matches TRBD1 (6 bases). Trimming took off 6 bases at V and 4 bases at J, with 21 bases between the two ends. Germline V gene lookup returns CDR1 MDHEN and CDR2 SYDVKM. The CDR3 covers 16 residues. The CDR3 loop reads CASSLTPGQSSYGYTF. CDR3 nucleotide sequence: TGTGCCAGCAGCCTCACTCCCGGACAGTCGAGCTATGGCTACACCTTC.

This clonotype appeared many times. The genes are TRBV20-1 and TRBJ2-2; 8 nucleotides align to TRBD1. Germline V gene lookup returns CDR1 DFQATT and CDR2 SNEGSKA (reference sequence). With 0 bases clipped from V and 3 bases from J, the junction kept 9 bases outside the gene matches. The CDR3 is made up of 17 amino acids. The CDR3 protein is CSARDWQGARDTGELFF. DNA of the CDR3: TGCAGTGCTAGAGATTGGCAGGGGGCGCGAGACACCGGGGAGCTGTTTTTT.

This clonotype was recorded many times. V usage is TRBV29-1 and J usage is TRBJ2-1; D may be TRBD1 (5 bases). The germline V gene encodes CDR1 SQVTM and CDR2 ANQGSEA. This CDR3 contains 13 residues. Between the trimmed V and J ends, which lost 1 base and 8 bases, there was a span of 12 bases. The chain's CDR3 is CSVEGSGKDEQFF. In DNA, the CDR3 is TGCAGCGTTGAAGGATCAGGGAAAGATGAGCAGTTCTTC.

This clonotype was seen more than once but under ten times. V usage is TRBV10-3 and J usage is TRBJ2-1; D unresolved. Germline lookup yields CDR1 ENHRY and CDR2 SYGVKD. Trimming left V 0 bases short and J 0 bases short, with 6 bases between. CDR3 size: 15 residues. DNA of the CDR3: TGTGCCATCAGTGAGTCGGCAGCCTCCTACAATGAGCAGTTCTTC. Translated, it gives CAISESAASYNEQFF.

This clonotype has a handful of counts. The CDR3 loop reads CASSLYYRVGAEAFF. In DNA, the CDR3 is TGTGCCAGCAGCTTATATTACAGGGTCGGGGCTGAAGCTTTCTTT. The chain uses TRBV7-2 and TRBJ1-1; weak D call: TRBD1 (6 bases). CDR1 is SGHTA and CDR2 is FQGNSA in the germline V gene. The CDR3 runs 15 residues. V was trimmed by 2 bases and J by 6 bases, leaving 16 bases between them.

There are many counts of this clonotype. The rearrangement joins TRBV5-1 to TRBJ2-3; 8 bases align to TRBD2. Germline CDR1 reads SGHRS; CDR2 reads YFSETQ. This CDR3 is built from 14 residues. V was clipped by 5 bases and J by 2 bases; unmatched bases: 4. In DNA, the CDR3 is TGCGCCAGCAGACTAGCGGACGACACAGATACGCAGTATTTT. Translating it yields CASRLADDTDTQYF.